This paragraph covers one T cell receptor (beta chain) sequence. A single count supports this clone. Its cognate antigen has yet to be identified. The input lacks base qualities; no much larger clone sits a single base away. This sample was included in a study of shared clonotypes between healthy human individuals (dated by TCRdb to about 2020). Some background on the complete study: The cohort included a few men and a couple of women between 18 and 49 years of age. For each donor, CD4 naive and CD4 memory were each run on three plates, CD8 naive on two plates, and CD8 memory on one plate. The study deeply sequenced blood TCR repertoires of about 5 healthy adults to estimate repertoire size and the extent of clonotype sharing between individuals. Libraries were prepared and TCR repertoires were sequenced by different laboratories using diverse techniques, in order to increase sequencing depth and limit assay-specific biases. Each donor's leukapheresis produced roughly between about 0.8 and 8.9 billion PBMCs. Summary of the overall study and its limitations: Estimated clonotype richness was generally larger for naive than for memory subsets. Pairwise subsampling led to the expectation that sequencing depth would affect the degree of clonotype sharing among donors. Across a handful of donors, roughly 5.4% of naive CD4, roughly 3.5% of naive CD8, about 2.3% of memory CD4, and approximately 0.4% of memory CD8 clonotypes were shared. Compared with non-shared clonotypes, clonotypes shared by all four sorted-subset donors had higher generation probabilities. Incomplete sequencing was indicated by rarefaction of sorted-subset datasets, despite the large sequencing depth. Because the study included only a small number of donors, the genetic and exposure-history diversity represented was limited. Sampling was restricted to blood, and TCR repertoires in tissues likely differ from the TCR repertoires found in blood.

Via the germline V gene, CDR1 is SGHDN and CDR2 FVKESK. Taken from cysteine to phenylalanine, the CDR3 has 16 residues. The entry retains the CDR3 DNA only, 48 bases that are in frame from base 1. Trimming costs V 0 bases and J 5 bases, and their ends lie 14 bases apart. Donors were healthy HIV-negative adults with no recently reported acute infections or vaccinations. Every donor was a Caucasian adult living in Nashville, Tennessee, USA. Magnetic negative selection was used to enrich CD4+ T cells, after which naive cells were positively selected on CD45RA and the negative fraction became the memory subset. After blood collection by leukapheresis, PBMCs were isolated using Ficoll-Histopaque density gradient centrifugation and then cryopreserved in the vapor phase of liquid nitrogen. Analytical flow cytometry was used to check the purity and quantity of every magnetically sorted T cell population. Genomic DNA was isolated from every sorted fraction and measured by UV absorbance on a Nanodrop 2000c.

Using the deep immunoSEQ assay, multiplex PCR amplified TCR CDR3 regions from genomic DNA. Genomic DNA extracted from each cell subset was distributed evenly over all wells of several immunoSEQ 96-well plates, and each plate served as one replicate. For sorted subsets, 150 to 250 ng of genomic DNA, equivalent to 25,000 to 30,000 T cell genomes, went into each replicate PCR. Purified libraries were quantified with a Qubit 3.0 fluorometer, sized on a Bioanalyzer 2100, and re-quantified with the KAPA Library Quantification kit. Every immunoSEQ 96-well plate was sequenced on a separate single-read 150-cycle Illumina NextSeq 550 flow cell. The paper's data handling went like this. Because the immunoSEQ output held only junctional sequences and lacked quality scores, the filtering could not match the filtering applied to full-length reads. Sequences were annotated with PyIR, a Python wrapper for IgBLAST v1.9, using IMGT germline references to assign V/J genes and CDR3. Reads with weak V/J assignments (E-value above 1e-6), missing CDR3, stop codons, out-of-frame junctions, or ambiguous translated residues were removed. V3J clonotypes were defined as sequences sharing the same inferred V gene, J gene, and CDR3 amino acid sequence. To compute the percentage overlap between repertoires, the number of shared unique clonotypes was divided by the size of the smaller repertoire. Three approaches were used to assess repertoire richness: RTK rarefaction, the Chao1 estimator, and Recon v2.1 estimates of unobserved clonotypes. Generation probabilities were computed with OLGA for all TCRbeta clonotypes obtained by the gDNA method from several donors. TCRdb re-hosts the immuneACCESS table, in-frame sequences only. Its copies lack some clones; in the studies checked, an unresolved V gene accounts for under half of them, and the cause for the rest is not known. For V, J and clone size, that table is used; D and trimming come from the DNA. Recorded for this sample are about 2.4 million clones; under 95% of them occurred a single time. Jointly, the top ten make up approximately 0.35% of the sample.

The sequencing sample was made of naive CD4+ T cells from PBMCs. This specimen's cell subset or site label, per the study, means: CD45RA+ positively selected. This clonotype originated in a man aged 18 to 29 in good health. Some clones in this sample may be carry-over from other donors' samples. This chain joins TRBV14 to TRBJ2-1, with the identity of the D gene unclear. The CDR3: CASSQDQWAGDNEQFF. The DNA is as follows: TGTGCCAGCAGCCAAGATCAGTGGGCAGGAGACAATGAGCAGTTCTTC.